This TCR beta chain originates from a study of blood T cell repertoires in COVID-19. Some clones are missing from TCRdb's copy, which holds only in-frame ones; the method was immunoSEQ multiplex PCR. The repertoire includes 190,000 or so clones, approximately 78% of them detected once, and approximately 3% sits in the top ten. The CDR3 has 14 amino acids. The germline V gene encodes CDR1 LGHDT and CDR2 YNNKEL (reference sequence). Trimming pared 5 bases from V and 6 bases from J, leaving 13 bases between. The source material was peripheral blood. The receptor was derived from a woman older than 75 with active or convalescent COVID-19. This chain uses TRBV3-1 (or the pseudogene TRBV3-2) with TRBJ2-2; possible D gene TRBD1, 5 bases. In DNA form, the CDR3 reads TGTGCCAGCAGCGGAAGGAAGGGGCCCGGGGAGCTGTTTTTT. Its protein product is CASSGRKGPGELFF.